Below are 2 T cell receptor beta chains sequenced from a single sample in a study of blood T cell repertoires in COVID-19. TCRdb's copy holds only in-frame clones and misses some; the assay was immunoSEQ multiplex PCR. The sample holds some 290,000 clones; roughly 86% are singletons and the top ten take about 10%. Sequencing was done on a sample of peripheral blood. The origin of the receptors is a woman between 25 and 40 years old with COVID-19, enrolled during active disease.

This rearrangement joins TRBV30 to TRBJ1-1; TRBD1 is a possible D gene (5 bases). The CDR3 spans 17 residues. Germline-derived CDR1 and CDR2 are GTSNPN and SVGIG (reference sequence). The V end was cut by 0 bases, the J end by 0 bases, with 17 bases between. CDR3 in DNA: TGTGCCTGGAGTGTACACTCCCGGACAACCATGAACACTGAAGCTTTCTTT. Protein sequence: CAWSVHSRTTMNTEAFF.

This clone has at least ten counts. The V gene is TRBV6-5, the J gene TRBJ2-2; a weak D match, TRBD2 (6 bases). V was cut by 0 bases and J by 4 bases, with 9 bases left in between. This CDR3 region has 15 residues. Germline V CDR1 and CDR2: MNHEY, SVGAGI. The CDR3 DNA is TGTGCCAGCAGTTACTCGAATAGCGGCACCGGGGAGCTGTTTTTT. It yields the protein CASSYSNSGTGELFF.